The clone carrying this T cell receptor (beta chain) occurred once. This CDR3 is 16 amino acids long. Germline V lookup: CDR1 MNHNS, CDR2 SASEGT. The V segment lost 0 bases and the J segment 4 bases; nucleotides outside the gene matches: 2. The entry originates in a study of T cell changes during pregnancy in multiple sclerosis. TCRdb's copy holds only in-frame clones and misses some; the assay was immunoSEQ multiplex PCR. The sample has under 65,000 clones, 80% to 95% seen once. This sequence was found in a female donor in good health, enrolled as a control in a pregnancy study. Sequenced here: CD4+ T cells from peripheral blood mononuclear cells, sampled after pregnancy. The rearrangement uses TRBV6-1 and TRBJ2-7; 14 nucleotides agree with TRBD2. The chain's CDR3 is CASSEAGTSGGYEQYF. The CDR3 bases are TGTGCCAGCAGTGAAGCGGGGACTAGCGGGGGATACGAGCAGTACTTC.